This passage covers 27 T cell receptor beta chains from one sample sequenced in a study of B cell selection in AIRE deficiency. Sorted regulatory T cells were CD4-positive, CD25-high and CD127-low or negative. Clones were sequenced by immunoSEQ multiplex PCR, and TCRdb holds only the in-frame ones, with some missing. The data show around 20,000 clones, 94% seen once. Sequencing used Tregs sorted from PBMCs. These TCRs come from a human donor with AIRE deficiency.

The CDR3 here is CASSKYSDYEQYF. CDR3 nucleotide sequence: TGTGCCAGTAGTAAATACAGCGACTACGAGCAGTACTTC. The chain is built from TRBV19 and TRBJ2-7, with D uncertain. CDR1 is LNHDA and CDR2 is SQIVND in the germline V gene (reference sequence). V shed 4 bases and J shed 3 bases, with 10 bases lying between them. This CDR3 has 13 residues. The full variable domain, completed using reference TRBV19 and TRBJ2-7, is DGGITQSPKYLFRKEGQNVTLSCEQNLNHDAMYWYRQDPGQGLRLIYYSQIVNDFQKGDIAEGYSVSREKKESFPLTVTSAQKNPTAFYLCASSKYSDYEQYFGPGTRLTVT.

The J gene is TRBJ2-7, the V gene TRBV6-5; D may be TRBD1 or TRBD2 (6 bases each). Per germline, CDR1 MNHEY and CDR2 SVGAGI. The CDR3 covers 15 residues. The V end lost 6 bases, the J end lost 3 bases, and 18 bases lay between the germline ends. The CDR3 reads CASRSRGGGRYEQYF. CDR3 bases: TGTGCCAGCAGGAGCAGGGGAGGTGGTCGCTACGAGCAGTACTTC.

The chain employs TRBV27 and TRBJ2-1; D may match TRBD1 or TRBD2 (5 bases each). CDR3 size: 16 residues. Germline V lookup: CDR1 MNHEY, CDR2 SMNVEV (reference sequence). V was shortened by 2 bases and J by 0 bases, with 11 bases between the two germline ends. CDR3 amino acids: CASSLEGLGSYNEQFF. For the CDR3, the DNA is TGTGCCAGCAGTTTAGAGGGGTTAGGCTCCTACAATGAGCAGTTCTTC.

The CDR3 here is CASSAYRDTSYEQYF. The CDR3 nucleotides are TGTGCCAGCAGCGCATACCGGGACACCTCCTACGAGCAGTACTTC. The chain employs TRBV5-6 and TRBJ2-7; D might be TRBD1 (6 bases). The CDR3 spans 15 residues. The V gene lost 4 bases and the J gene lost 0 bases, with 14 bases spanning the gap. The germline V gene encodes CDR1 SGHDT and CDR2 YYEEEE.

The chain couples TRBV15 to TRBJ2-3; 10 positions agree with TRBD1. In germline, CDR1 is LNHNV, CDR2 YYDKDF (reference sequence). The V gene end was trimmed by 0 bases and the J gene end by 3 bases; junction bases not matched to a gene: 6. The CDR3 is 17 amino acids. The CDR3 region has the DNA TGTGCCACCAGCAGAGATCCCCGGGGACAGGGGACAGATACGCAGTATTTT. Its protein product is CATSRDPRGQGTDTQYF.

The rearrangement links TRBV28 to TRBJ2-5; D might be TRBD1 (5 bases). This CDR3 is built from 13 residues. Germline values: CDR1 MDHEN, CDR2 SYDVKM. The V and J ends lost 4 bases and 5 bases respectively, with 11 bases between them. DNA for the CDR3: TGTGCCAGCAGTTCAGGGTATCAGGAGACCCAGTACTTC. Its protein is CASSSGYQETQYF.

The chain uses TRBV6-5 and TRBJ2-5, with 8 bases lining up with TRBD1. The trim removed 8 bases at V and 2 bases at J, leaving 4 bases unmatched. CDR1 and CDR2 (germline): MNHEY, SVGAGI. The CDR3 is 13 residues long. In DNA, the CDR3 is TGTGCCAGCCAGAGACAGGGGCAAGAGACCCAGTACTTC. Translation: CASQRQGQETQYF.

J is TRBJ1-1 and V is TRBV6-1; the D gene is possibly TRBD1 (6 bases). The V and J ends lost 7 bases and 4 bases respectively, with 16 bases between them. Germline loops: CDR1 MNHNS, CDR2 SASEGT. The length of the CDR3 is 14 residues. This chain's CDR3 is CASKPQGAPTEAFF. CDR3 in DNA: TGTGCCAGCAAGCCACAGGGCGCTCCCACTGAAGCTTTCTTT.

V usage is TRBV15 and J usage is TRBJ2-7, with D hard to call. Trimming took off 0 bases at V and 4 bases at J, with 4 bases between the two ends. The CDR3 is 12 residues long. Per the germline V gene, CDR1 is LNHNV and CDR2 is YYDKDF (reference sequence). The CDR3 spells CATSRDGYEQYF. CDR3 in DNA: TGTGCCACCAGCAGAGATGGGTACGAGCAGTACTTC.

Written as DNA, the CDR3 is TGTGCCAGCGTGCGGGGAGGGGAAACCTACGAGCAGTACTTC. It yields the protein CASVRGGETYEQYF. J is TRBJ2-7 and V is TRBV28; 7 bases align to TRBD2. Trimming took 8 bases from V and 2 from J; bases not matched to a gene: 9. This CDR3 spans 14 amino acids. CDR1 and CDR2 from the germline V gene are MDHEN and SYDVKM.

This chain joins TRBV9 and TRBJ2-1; 7 bases match TRBD2. The J segment lost 4 bases and the V segment lost 4 bases, leaving 11 bases of the junction unmatched. In germline, CDR1 is SGDLS, CDR2 YYNGEE. The CDR3 consists of 16 residues. The CDR3 sequence is CASSPSLRGGYNEQFF. The CDR3 coding sequence is TGTGCCAGCAGCCCATCCCTACGCGGGGGATACAATGAGCAGTTCTTC.

The chain has TRBV10-3 and TRBJ2-1; TRBD1 is a possible D gene (5 bases). The CDR3 consists of 14 residues. CDR1 is ENHRY and CDR2 is SYGVKD in the germline V gene. Between the trimmed V and J ends, which lost 2 bases and 10 bases, there was a span of 15 bases. The CDR3 DNA is TGTGCCATCAGTGAGCGTCCAGGGATAGTCGAGCAGTTCTTC. Encoded protein: CAISERPGIVEQFF.

The rearrangement joins TRBV4-3 to TRBJ1-1; no clear D. V lost 1 base, J lost 10 bases, and 19 bases lay in between. Germline CDR1 LGHNA, CDR2 YSLEER. The CDR3 is made up of 15 amino acids. Written as DNA, the CDR3 is TGCGCCAGCAGCCAAGGTTTAGAGCCACAGTTACGAGCTTTCTTT. Protein: CASSQGLEPQLRAFF.

The J gene is TRBJ2-3, the V gene TRBV6-1; the D gene is possibly TRBD1 (5 bases). The CDR3 has 15 residues. Germline CDR1 reads MNHNS; CDR2 reads SASEGT. The ends were cut back, 5 bases at V and 2 bases at J, with 14 bases in the middle. As DNA, the CDR3 is TGTGCCAGCAGTTCCGACAGTCCCTTCACAGATACGCAGTATTTT. It encodes CASSSDSPFTDTQYF.

The chain links TRBV7-2 to TRBJ2-1, with D uncertain. V was clipped by 3 bases and J by 3 bases, with 12 bases between them. The CDR3 runs 15 residues. Germline CDR1 and CDR2: SGHTA and FQGNSA. The CDR3 region is CASSFRGEVYNEQFF. As DNA, the CDR3 is TGTGCCAGCAGCTTTAGAGGTGAGGTCTACAATGAGCAGTTCTTC.

The J gene is TRBJ1-1, the V gene TRBV19; D remains unclear. Germline V CDR1 and CDR2: LNHDA, SQIVND (reference sequence). CDR3 length: 13 amino acids. Trimming pared 3 bases from V and 6 bases from J, leaving 11 bases between. The CDR3 DNA is TGTGCCAGTAGTATCCCAGTCCATCCTGAAGCTTTCTTT. Translating it yields CASSIPVHPEAFF.

V gene TRBV7-6 combines with J gene TRBJ2-7; TRBD1 aligns across 9 bases. Germline values: CDR1 SGHVS, CDR2 FNYEAQ. V lost 5 bases, J lost 3 bases, and 5 bases stayed unmatched. This CDR3 spans 14 amino acids. CDR3 in DNA: TGTGCCAGCAGCACACCGGGACAGGGCTACGAGCAGTACTTC. This codes for CASSTPGQGYEQYF.

The rearrangement uses TRBV15 and TRBJ2-1, with D possibly matching TRBD2 (6 bases). The CDR3 is 12 amino acids. Germline V gene data show CDR1 as LNHNV and CDR2 as YYDKDF (reference sequence). V dropped 1 base and J dropped 12 bases, with 10 bases sitting between them. CDR3 nucleotides: TGTGCCACCAGCAGAGGACTAGTCGGGCAGTTCTTC. It codes for CATSRGLVGQFF.

This sequence joins TRBV11-3 and TRBJ2-7; 7 bases map to TRBD2. Germline CDR1 is SGHNT and CDR2 is YENEEA. The V gene end was trimmed by 5 bases and the J gene end by 3 bases; junction bases not matched to a gene: 10. The length of the CDR3 is 15 residues. The CDR3: CASSLRPGRNYEQYF. The CDR3 DNA reads as TGTGCCAGCAGCCTACGCCCCGGGAGGAACTACGAGCAGTACTTC.

The V gene is TRBV5-6, the J gene TRBJ2-1, with D tentatively TRBD2 (6 bases). Germline CDR1 is SGHDT and CDR2 is YYEEEE. Trimming removed 3 bases from V and 2 bases from J, with 12 bases in between. The CDR3 runs 15 residues. The CDR3 region is CASSSGPGAYNEQFF. In DNA, the CDR3 is TGTGCCAGCAGCTCGGGCCCGGGGGCCTACAATGAGCAGTTCTTC.

The chain employs TRBV27 and TRBJ2-1; D assignment may be TRBD1 or TRBD2 (5 bases each). The CDR3 length is 15 residues. From germline, CDR1 is MNHEY and CDR2 SMNVEV (reference sequence). The V end lost 6 bases, the J end lost 6 bases, and 18 bases lay between the germline ends. The CDR3 nucleotides read TGTGCCAGCAGCACCAGAGGGGTCCCGGGCAATGAGCAGTTCTTC. Translation gives CASSTRGVPGNEQFF.

The chain joins TRBV11-1 to TRBJ1-4, with TRBD1 as a possible D gene (5 bases). V lost 4 bases and J 8 bases, leaving 14 bases between the germline ends. This CDR3 is 14 amino acids long. The V gene's germline CDR1 is SGHAT and CDR2 FQDESV (reference sequence). CDR3 amino acids: CASSYGQGREKLFF. The DNA of the CDR3 is TGTGCCAGCAGCTATGGTCAGGGAAGAGAAAAACTGTTTTTT.

In its sample, this clone was seen once. The gene calls are TRBV5-4 and TRBJ1-2; tentatively, D is TRBD1 (5 bases). The CDR3 covers 13 residues. V lost 1 base and J 4 bases, leaving 8 bases between the germline ends. Per germline, CDR1 SGHNT and CDR2 YYREEE (reference sequence). The CDR3 bases are TGTGCCAGCAGCTTGTGGGGGAGCTATGGCTACACCTTC. Residues: CASSLWGSYGYTF.

This clone was observed a few times. The V and J genes are TRBV7-9 and TRBJ2-7, with 10 positions matching TRBD2. Per germline, CDR1 SEHNR and CDR2 FQNEAQ (reference sequence). CDR3 size: 16 residues. The V gene end was trimmed by 1 base and the J gene end by 7 bases; junction bases not matched to a gene: 10. Here the CDR3 reads CASSLDILAGAREQYF. CDR3 in DNA: TGTGCCAGCAGCTTAGATATCCTAGCGGGAGCTCGTGAGCAGTACTTC.

The J gene is TRBJ1-1, the V gene TRBV28; TRBD1 matches at 7 bases. With 6 bases clipped from V and 10 bases from J, the junction kept 11 bases outside the gene matches. The germline V gene encodes CDR1 MDHEN and CDR2 SYDVKM. The CDR3 totals 13 residues. The CDR3 is CASRSSTGAPAFF. DNA of the CDR3: TGTGCCAGCAGAAGTAGTACAGGGGCCCCAGCTTTCTTT.

The CDR3 nucleotides are TGTGCCAGTAGTATAGGGACCGGGACAGTCCAAGAGACCCAGTACTTC. Its translation: CASSIGTGTVQETQYF. The gene calls are TRBV19 and TRBJ2-5; 7 nucleotides align to TRBD1. V was pared by 1 base and J by 1 base, with 6 bases of the junction left unmatched. The CDR3 consists of 16 residues. Germline V gene lookup returns CDR1 LNHDA and CDR2 SQIVND (reference sequence).

The genes are TRBV6-5 and TRBJ1-1; a possible D gene is TRBD1 (6 bases). Trimming removed 10 bases from V and 3 bases from J, with 18 bases in between. Germline CDR1 MNHEY, CDR2 SVGAGI. CDR3 length: 14 residues. The CDR3 sequence: CAIGRTGLDTEAFF. In nucleotides, the CDR3 is TGTGCCATTGGCCGCACAGGGCTGGACACTGAAGCTTTCTTT.